This is a list of T cell receptor beta chains from one sample in a study of control samples from healthy donors and cancer patients. Method: immunoSEQ multiplex PCR; TCRdb's copy keeps in-frame clones and lacks some. The sample holds around 150,000 clones, over 95% seen once. Sequencing was done on a sample of blood. Source of these receptors: a woman aged 25 to 39 in good health. Each CDR3 is given with its conserved first and last residue. A D gene is named only where the DNA matches it firmly. Size values are once, few and many counts, or a class for expanded clones, and some rows have none.

D gene	V gene	CDR3 length	J gene	clone size	CDR3 DNA	CDR3 protein
-	TRBV29-1	11	TRBJ1-2	-	TGCAGCGGCCGGGGGGACACAGGCTACACCTTC	CSGRGDTGYTF
TRBD1	TRBV5-1	15	TRBJ2-5	-	TGCGCCAGCAGCGACGGACAGGGGTATCGGGAGACCCAGTACTTC	CASSDGQGYRETQYF
TRBD2	TRBV9	17	TRBJ2-3	-	TGTGCCAGCAGCCCATTAGGTCAGCGGGGGTTCACAGATACGCAGTATTTT	CASSPLGQRGFTDTQYF
TRBD1	TRBV2	15	TRBJ2-3	-	TGTGCCAGCAGGCCGGGACAGGGTGGGACAGATACGCAGTATTTT	CASRPGQGGTDTQYF
-	TRBV30	13	TRBJ2-7	-	TGTGCCTGGAGTGTAACAGGGACCTACGAGCAGTACTTC	CAWSVTGTYEQYF
-	TRBV28	15	TRBJ2-7	-	TGTGCCAGCAGTCCGGAGGGGGCGCGTCCCTACGAGCAGTACTTC	CASSPEGARPYEQYF
-	TRBV11-2	11	TRBJ2-3	-	TGTGCCAGCAGCGTGCAGATAACGCAGTATTTT	CASSVQITQYF
-	TRBV27	14	TRBJ2-7	-	TGTGCCAACCTACCGAACAGGAAAACCTACGAGCAGTACTTC	CANLPNRKTYEQYF
-	TRBV30	11	TRBJ2-7	few	TGTGCCTGTAGCGGTGGGGGCGAGCAGTACTTC	CACSGGGEQYF
-	TRBV9	15	TRBJ2-7	-	TGTGCCAGCAGCTACTCGGGACTGCCTGAGCGAGAGCAGTACTTC	CASSYSGLPEREQYF
TRBD1	TRBV28	16	TRBJ2-2	-	TGTGCCAGCAGCACCCTGGGACAGGGGTTTCCCGGGGAGCTGTTTTTT	CASSTLGQGFPGELFF
TRBD1	TRBV10-3	13	TRBJ2-7	-	TGTGCCATCAGTGATGACAGGGCCTACGAGCAGTACTTC	CAISDDRAYEQYF
TRBD1	TRBV7-3	15	TRBJ1-1	-	TGTGCCAGCAGCCCAGGGACAGGGGGAAGGACTGAAGCTTTCTTT	CASSPGTGGRTEAFF
-	TRBV3-1/TRBV3-2	12	TRBJ2-1	-	TGTGCCAGCAGCCAAGGAGGGAATGAGCAGTTCTTC	CASSQGGNEQFF
TRBD2	TRBV6-5	15	TRBJ2-3	-	TGTGCCAGCAGTTACATGACTAGCGGGAGCGGGACGCAGTATTTT	CASSYMTSGSGTQYF
TRBD1	TRBV10-2	14	TRBJ2-7	-	TGCGCCAGCAACGGAGGACAGGGGCCCTACGAGCAGTACTTC	CASNGGQGPYEQYF
TRBD1	TRBV30	17	TRBJ2-5	-	TGTGCCTGGAGTGTCTTGCCGGGACAGGGCCTCGGGGAGACCCAGTACTTC	CAWSVLPGQGLGETQYF
-	TRBV5-1	15	TRBJ2-2	-	TGCGCCAGCAGTCTCAAGACAGGGAGGACCGGGGAGCTGTTTTTT	CASSLKTGRTGELFF
-	TRBV2	13	TRBJ1-2	-	TGTGCCAGAGATCAGGAATACAGGGCAGGCTACACCTTC	CARDQEYRAGYTF
-	TRBV6-7	14	TRBJ1-5	once	TGTGCCAGCAGTTTCCCCCCCGGCAGGACGTCCCAGCATTTT	CASSFPPGRTSQHF
TRBD1	TRBV5-6	16	TRBJ1-1	-	TGTGCCAGCAGCTTCGGGACAGGGGGAGGAGGCACTGAAGCTTTCTTT	CASSFGTGGGGTEAFF
-	TRBV28	15	TRBJ1-5	-	TGTGCCACCTCAACCCGTGCGGGGGGCCATCAGCCCCAGCATTTT	CATSTRAGGHQPQHF
-	TRBV19	16	TRBJ2-1	-	TGTGCCAGTAGTTTCCTACAGGGGACTTTTTACAATGAGCAGTTCTTC	CASSFLQGTFYNEQFF
-	TRBV19	12	TRBJ1-1	-	TGTGGATCCTCTCATTTGAACACTGAAGCTTTCTTT	CGSSHLNTEAFF
-	TRBV7-9	15	TRBJ2-4	-	TGTGCCAGCAGCTTAGCGGGGGGGCGTGGAAACATTCAGTACTTC	CASSLAGGRGNIQYF
TRBD2	TRBV5-4	15	TRBJ2-1	-	TGTGCCAGCAGCTTGCCTAGCGGGGGGGCGGATGAGCAGTTCTTC	CASSLPSGGADEQFF
-	TRBV13	15	TRBJ2-3	-	TGTGCCAGCAGCTTATGGGGGCCTGGCACAGATACGCAGTATTTT	CASSLWGPGTDTQYF
TRBD2	TRBV7-8	13	TRBJ2-3	-	TGTGCCAGCAGCTTAAGTAGCGGGGGTGAGCAGTATTTT	CASSLSSGGEQYF
TRBD1	TRBV18	13	TRBJ1-2	-	TGTGCCAGCTCACAAAGGACAGGGGATGGCTACACCTTC	CASSQRTGDGYTF
TRBD2	TRBV11-3	20	TRBJ2-3	-	TGTGCCAGCAGCCAAAGAACGACTAGCGGCGGACTTACTAGCACAGATACGCAGTATTTT	CASSQRTTSGGLTSTDTQYF
-	TRBV5-4	13	TRBJ2-7	once	TGTGCCAGCAGCCCTCGACCTATCGACGAGCAGTACTTC	CASSPRPIDEQYF
TRBD1	TRBV30	15	TRBJ1-5	-	TGTGCCTGGAGTGTGCGGACAGGGGTGGATCAGCCCCAGCATTTT	CAWSVRTGVDQPQHF
-	TRBV7-2	17	TRBJ1-1	-	TGTGCCAGCAGCCCAAGCGGGGGGCCAGGGGAAAGCACTGAAGCTTTCTTT	CASSPSGGPGESTEAFF
-	TRBV3-1/TRBV3-2	14	TRBJ2-2	-	TGTGCCAGCAGCCCCGGGCCCAACACCGGGGAGCTGTTTTTT	CASSPGPNTGELFF
-	TRBV12-3/TRBV12-4	13	TRBJ2-1	-	TGTGCCAGCAGTCCCCCACCGCATGTTGAGCAGTTCTTC	CASSPPPHVEQFF
-	TRBV30	16	TRBJ1-5	-	TGTGCCTGGAGTGTACCCGACAGACGGAGCAATCAGCCCCAGCATTTT	CAWSVPDRRSNQPQHF
-	TRBV28	12	TRBJ1-2	-	TGTGCCAGCACCACCCCCGGGGTCGGCTACACCTTC	CASTTPGVGYTF
-	TRBV27	17	TRBJ1-5	-	TGTGCCAGCAGTTTATTTCGCGGTACCCAGGGAAATCAGCCCCAGCATTTT	CASSLFRGTQGNQPQHF
-	TRBV27	16	TRBJ1-6	-	TGTGCCAGCAGTTTTAGCCCGCAGGGTAATAATTCACCCCTCCACTTT	CASSFSPQGNNSPLHF
-	TRBV6-5	13	TRBJ1-3	-	TGTGCCAGCAGTTTGGGGCCTGGAAACACCATATATTTT	CASSLGPGNTIYF
TRBD2	TRBV25-1	16	TRBJ2-1	-	TGTGCCAGCAGTGCTCCTCTAGCGGGAGGGGGCAATGAGCAGTTCTTC	CASSAPLAGGGNEQFF
-	TRBV30	14	TRBJ2-2	-	TGTGCCTGGAGTAGGGACCCAAGAAGTGGGGAGCTGTTTTTT	CAWSRDPRSGELFF
-	TRBV5-4	14	TRBJ1-1	-	TGTGCCAGCAGCAGGGACGCTCAGAACACTGAAGCTTTCTTT	CASSRDAQNTEAFF
TRBD1	TRBV16	16	TRBJ1-5	-	TGTGCCAGCAGCCAAAAACAGGGGGTTAGCAATCAGCCCCAGCATTTT	CASSQKQGVSNQPQHF
-	TRBV6-5	15	TRBJ1-1	-	TGTGCCAGCAGCAGAGGGGGGCGAGGAAGTACTGAAGCTTTCTTT	CASSRGGRGSTEAFF
-	TRBV27	15	TRBJ1-2	-	TGTGCCAGCAGTTTGCGTTTTGCCGGCCGGGGGGGCTACACCTTC	CASSLRFAGRGGYTF
-	TRBV3-1/TRBV3-2	15	TRBJ1-3	-	TGTGCCAGCAGCCAAGTCGGGGACGGCGGAAACACCATATATTTT	CASSQVGDGGNTIYF